This is a list of T cell receptor beta chains from one sample in a study of blood T cell repertoires in COVID-19. Generated by immunoSEQ multiplex PCR, the TCRdb table keeps only in-frame clones and is missing some. This sample has roughly 230,000 clones, with 85% found just once. Sequences were obtained from peripheral blood. All receptors come from a man aged 35-49 years with acute or convalescent COVID-19. CDR3s include the opening cysteine and the closing phenylalanine or tryptophan. A D gene is named only where the DNA matches it firmly. Not every row has a clone size; where given, it reads once, few, many or a size class.

clone size: NA
V gene: TRBV5-4
J gene: TRBJ2-1
D gene: TRBD1
CDR3 DNA: TGTGCCAGCAGCTCCCGGACAGGGGAGAACTACAATGAGCAGTTCTTC
CDR3 protein: CASSSRTGENYNEQFF

clone size: NA
V gene: TRBV4-2
J gene: TRBJ2-7
D gene: NA
CDR3 DNA: TGTGCCAGCAGCCAAGGGGGGCTCAACGAGCAGTACTTC
CDR3 protein: CASSQGGLNEQYF

clone size: NA
V gene: TRBV19
J gene: TRBJ1-1
D gene: TRBD1
CDR3 DNA: TGTGCCAGTAGGGCAGGGGGAAGCACTGAAGCTTTCTTT
CDR3 protein: CASRAGGSTEAFF

clone size: once
V gene: TRBV28
J gene: TRBJ1-2
D gene: NA
CDR3 DNA: TGTGCCAGCAGACCGGGACAAGACTACTATGGCTACACCTTC
CDR3 protein: CASRPGQDYYGYTF

clone size: once
V gene: TRBV12-5
J gene: TRBJ1-3
D gene: TRBD1
CDR3 DNA: TGTGCTAGTGGTTCCTCAGGGGGCGATCGCACCATATATTTT
CDR3 protein: CASGSSGGDRTIYF

clone size: NA
V gene: TRBV3-1/TRBV3-2
J gene: TRBJ2-1
D gene: NA
CDR3 DNA: TGTGCCAGCAGCCCGTCGGTTAGCTCCTACAATGAGCAGTTCTTC
CDR3 protein: CASSPSVSSYNEQFF

clone size: NA
V gene: TRBV5-1
J gene: TRBJ1-4
D gene: NA
CDR3 DNA: TGCGCCAGCAGCTTGTCCAGGGAGGATGAAAAACTGTTTTTT
CDR3 protein: CASSLSREDEKLFF

clone size: NA
V gene: TRBV6-5
J gene: TRBJ1-4
D gene: TRBD1
CDR3 DNA: TGTGCCAGCGACTCCGGGACAGGAAGGGAAAAACTGTTTTTT
CDR3 protein: CASDSGTGREKLFF

clone size: NA
V gene: TRBV12-3/TRBV12-4
J gene: TRBJ2-7
D gene: NA
CDR3 DNA: TGTGCCAGCAGTTCGGACATACCCTACGAGCAGTACTTC
CDR3 protein: CASSSDIPYEQYF

clone size: few
V gene: TRBV1
J gene: TRBJ1-4
D gene: NA
CDR3 DNA: TGCACCTCCCTGACGGAGAGGGTTGAAAAACTGTTTTTT
CDR3 protein: CTSLTERVEKLFF

clone size: NA
V gene: TRBV4-2
J gene: TRBJ2-7
D gene: NA
CDR3 DNA: TGTGCCAGCAGCCAAGGGCAGGGTTCCTACGAGCAGTACTTC
CDR3 protein: CASSQGQGSYEQYF

clone size: medium-sized
V gene: TRBV30
J gene: TRBJ1-6
D gene: TRBD1
CDR3 DNA: TGTGCCTGGATGGAGGGGGCCTCCTATAATTCACCCCTCCACTTT
CDR3 protein: CAWMEGASYNSPLHF

clone size: NA
V gene: TRBV5-4
J gene: TRBJ2-7
D gene: TRBD1
CDR3 DNA: TGTGCCAGCAGTTGGGACAGCTACTACGAGCAGTACTTC
CDR3 protein: CASSWDSYYEQYF

clone size: NA
V gene: TRBV4-1
J gene: TRBJ1-2
D gene: NA
CDR3 DNA: TGCGCCAGCAGCCAAGATAGGGGCAGTTCCTATGGCTACACCTTC
CDR3 protein: CASSQDRGSSYGYTF

clone size: NA
V gene: TRBV23-1
J gene: TRBJ2-4
D gene: NA
CDR3 DNA: TGCGCCAGCAGTCAATCGACGGGGTTCAACATTCAGTACTTC
CDR3 protein: CASSQSTGFNIQYF

clone size: NA
V gene: TRBV13
J gene: TRBJ1-1
D gene: NA
CDR3 DNA: TGTGCCAGCAGCTTGACACAAAACACTGAAGCTTTCTTT
CDR3 protein: CASSLTQNTEAFF

clone size: NA
V gene: TRBV18
J gene: TRBJ1-5
D gene: TRBD1
CDR3 DNA: TGTGCCAGCGGGTCGACAGGGGGCGAAAAGCCCCAGCATTTT
CDR3 protein: CASGSTGGEKPQHF

clone size: NA
V gene: TRBV6-4
J gene: TRBJ2-3
D gene: TRBD2
CDR3 DNA: TGTGCCAGCAGTGAGCGGGGGGCCACAGATACGCAGTATTTT
CDR3 protein: CASSERGATDTQYF

clone size: once
V gene: TRBV19
J gene: TRBJ1-2
D gene: NA
CDR3 DNA: TGTGCCAGTAGTATTAGCAGGGGAGCTGGCTACACCTTC
CDR3 protein: CASSISRGAGYTF

clone size: NA
V gene: TRBV30
J gene: TRBJ2-1
D gene: TRBD2
CDR3 DNA: TGTGCCTGGAGTGCAGGACTAGTGGGGGGGGTCTTC
CDR3 protein: CAWSAGLVGGVF

clone size: NA
V gene: TRBV11-2
J gene: TRBJ1-1
D gene: NA
CDR3 DNA: TGTGCCAGCAGCCCCTGGGCGAACACTGAAGCTTTCTTT
CDR3 protein: CASSPWANTEAFF

clone size: NA
V gene: TRBV5-6
J gene: TRBJ1-2
D gene: NA
CDR3 DNA: TGTGCCAGCAGCTTGGGGAGACTTAACTATGGCTACACCTTC
CDR3 protein: CASSLGRLNYGYTF

clone size: NA
V gene: TRBV19
J gene: TRBJ2-2
D gene: TRBD2
CDR3 DNA: TGTGCCAGTAGTAGAGATCGGGGGGGGGCCCCCGGGGAGCTGTTTTTT
CDR3 protein: CASSRDRGGAPGELFF

clone size: NA
V gene: TRBV10-3
J gene: TRBJ2-7
D gene: NA
CDR3 DNA: TGTGCCATCAGTTTACAGGGCTACGAGCAGTACTTC
CDR3 protein: CAISLQGYEQYF

clone size: NA
V gene: TRBV28
J gene: TRBJ2-3
D gene: TRBD2
CDR3 DNA: TGTGCCAGCAGTCTGGCTAGCGGGGGGGGGCTTGATACGCAGTATTTT
CDR3 protein: CASSLASGGGLDTQYF

clone size: NA
V gene: TRBV7-9
J gene: TRBJ2-3
D gene: NA
CDR3 DNA: TGTGCCAGCAGCTTCCAGGGACAAAGCACAGATACGCAGTATTTT
CDR3 protein: CASSFQGQSTDTQYF

clone size: NA
V gene: TRBV7-9
J gene: TRBJ2-4
D gene: NA
CDR3 DNA: TGTGCCAGCAGCTCTCCCCCAGGGGAATTAGCCAAAAACATTCAGTACTTC
CDR3 protein: CASSSPPGELAKNIQYF

clone size: NA
V gene: TRBV5-1
J gene: TRBJ1-6
D gene: TRBD1
CDR3 DNA: TGCGCCAGCAGCTCAGGGGGCGCGGATTCACCCCTCCACTTT
CDR3 protein: CASSSGGADSPLHF

clone size: NA
V gene: TRBV4-1
J gene: TRBJ2-5
D gene: NA
CDR3 DNA: TGCGCCAGCAGCCAAGCCCTCCCAGAGACCCAGTACTTC
CDR3 protein: CASSQALPETQYF

clone size: NA
V gene: TRBV7-9
J gene: TRBJ1-2
D gene: NA
CDR3 DNA: TGTGCCAGCAGCTTACAGGCCCAGGTCGGCTACACCTTC
CDR3 protein: CASSLQAQVGYTF

clone size: NA
V gene: TRBV18
J gene: TRBJ1-2
D gene: NA
CDR3 DNA: TGTGCCAGCTCACCTGGCAGTCAATTTTACAACTATGGCTACACCTTC
CDR3 protein: CASSPGSQFYNYGYTF

clone size: NA
V gene: TRBV19
J gene: TRBJ1-1
D gene: NA
CDR3 DNA: TGTGCCAGTAGTATAGATTTTCAGAACACTGAAGCTTTCTTT
CDR3 protein: CASSIDFQNTEAFF

clone size: NA
V gene: TRBV6-2/TRBV6-3
J gene: TRBJ1-1
D gene: TRBD1
CDR3 DNA: TGTGCCAGCAGCAAGTCTCCGGGACAGGCGAACACTGAAGCTTTCTTT
CDR3 protein: CASSKSPGQANTEAFF

clone size: NA
V gene: TRBV10-3
J gene: TRBJ1-3
D gene: NA
CDR3 DNA: TGTGCCATCAGCTTCTCCAACACCATATATTTT
CDR3 protein: CAISFSNTIYF

clone size: NA
V gene: TRBV25-1
J gene: TRBJ1-2
D gene: TRBD1
CDR3 DNA: TGTGCCAGCAGTGAGCCTGACAGGGGGCTTGGCTACACCTTC
CDR3 protein: CASSEPDRGLGYTF

clone size: NA
V gene: TRBV24-1
J gene: TRBJ2-2
D gene: TRBD2
CDR3 DNA: TGTGCCACCACCACGGGGGGGACGGGCGCGCCGAACACCGGGGAGCTGTTTTTT
CDR3 protein: CATTTGGTGAPNTGELFF

clone size: NA
V gene: TRBV5-5
J gene: TRBJ2-7
D gene: TRBD2
CDR3 DNA: TGTGCCAGCAGCTTGGGGCCCCTAGCGGGGTTGAACGAGCAGTACTTC
CDR3 protein: CASSLGPLAGLNEQYF

clone size: few
V gene: TRBV12-5
J gene: TRBJ1-2
D gene: TRBD1
CDR3 DNA: TGTGCTAGTGGTCTTCAGGGGGCGCGTGGCTACACCTTC
CDR3 protein: CASGLQGARGYTF

clone size: NA
V gene: TRBV12-5
J gene: TRBJ2-7
D gene: NA
CDR3 DNA: TGTGCTAGTGGTTTGGTTTCAGGGCTCGAGCAGTACTTC
CDR3 protein: CASGLVSGLEQYF